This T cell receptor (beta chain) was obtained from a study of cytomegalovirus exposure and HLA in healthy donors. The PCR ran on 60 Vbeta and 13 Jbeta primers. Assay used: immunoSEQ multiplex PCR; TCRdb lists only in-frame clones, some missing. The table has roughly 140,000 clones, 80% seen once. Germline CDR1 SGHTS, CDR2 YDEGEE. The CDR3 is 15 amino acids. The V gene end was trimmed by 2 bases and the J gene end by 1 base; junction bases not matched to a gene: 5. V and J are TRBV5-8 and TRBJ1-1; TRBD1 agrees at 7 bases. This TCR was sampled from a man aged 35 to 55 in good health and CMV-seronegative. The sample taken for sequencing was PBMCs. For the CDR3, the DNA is TGTGCCAGCAGCTTCCAGGGGGGAGGGAACACTGAAGCTTTCTTT. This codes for CASSFQGGGNTEAFF. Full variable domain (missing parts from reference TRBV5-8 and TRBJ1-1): EAGVTQSPTHLIKTRGQQATLRCSPISGHTSVYWYQQALGLGLQFLLWYDEGEERNRGNFPPRFSGRQFPNYSSELNVNALELEDSALYLCASSFQGGGNTEAFFGQGTRLTVV.